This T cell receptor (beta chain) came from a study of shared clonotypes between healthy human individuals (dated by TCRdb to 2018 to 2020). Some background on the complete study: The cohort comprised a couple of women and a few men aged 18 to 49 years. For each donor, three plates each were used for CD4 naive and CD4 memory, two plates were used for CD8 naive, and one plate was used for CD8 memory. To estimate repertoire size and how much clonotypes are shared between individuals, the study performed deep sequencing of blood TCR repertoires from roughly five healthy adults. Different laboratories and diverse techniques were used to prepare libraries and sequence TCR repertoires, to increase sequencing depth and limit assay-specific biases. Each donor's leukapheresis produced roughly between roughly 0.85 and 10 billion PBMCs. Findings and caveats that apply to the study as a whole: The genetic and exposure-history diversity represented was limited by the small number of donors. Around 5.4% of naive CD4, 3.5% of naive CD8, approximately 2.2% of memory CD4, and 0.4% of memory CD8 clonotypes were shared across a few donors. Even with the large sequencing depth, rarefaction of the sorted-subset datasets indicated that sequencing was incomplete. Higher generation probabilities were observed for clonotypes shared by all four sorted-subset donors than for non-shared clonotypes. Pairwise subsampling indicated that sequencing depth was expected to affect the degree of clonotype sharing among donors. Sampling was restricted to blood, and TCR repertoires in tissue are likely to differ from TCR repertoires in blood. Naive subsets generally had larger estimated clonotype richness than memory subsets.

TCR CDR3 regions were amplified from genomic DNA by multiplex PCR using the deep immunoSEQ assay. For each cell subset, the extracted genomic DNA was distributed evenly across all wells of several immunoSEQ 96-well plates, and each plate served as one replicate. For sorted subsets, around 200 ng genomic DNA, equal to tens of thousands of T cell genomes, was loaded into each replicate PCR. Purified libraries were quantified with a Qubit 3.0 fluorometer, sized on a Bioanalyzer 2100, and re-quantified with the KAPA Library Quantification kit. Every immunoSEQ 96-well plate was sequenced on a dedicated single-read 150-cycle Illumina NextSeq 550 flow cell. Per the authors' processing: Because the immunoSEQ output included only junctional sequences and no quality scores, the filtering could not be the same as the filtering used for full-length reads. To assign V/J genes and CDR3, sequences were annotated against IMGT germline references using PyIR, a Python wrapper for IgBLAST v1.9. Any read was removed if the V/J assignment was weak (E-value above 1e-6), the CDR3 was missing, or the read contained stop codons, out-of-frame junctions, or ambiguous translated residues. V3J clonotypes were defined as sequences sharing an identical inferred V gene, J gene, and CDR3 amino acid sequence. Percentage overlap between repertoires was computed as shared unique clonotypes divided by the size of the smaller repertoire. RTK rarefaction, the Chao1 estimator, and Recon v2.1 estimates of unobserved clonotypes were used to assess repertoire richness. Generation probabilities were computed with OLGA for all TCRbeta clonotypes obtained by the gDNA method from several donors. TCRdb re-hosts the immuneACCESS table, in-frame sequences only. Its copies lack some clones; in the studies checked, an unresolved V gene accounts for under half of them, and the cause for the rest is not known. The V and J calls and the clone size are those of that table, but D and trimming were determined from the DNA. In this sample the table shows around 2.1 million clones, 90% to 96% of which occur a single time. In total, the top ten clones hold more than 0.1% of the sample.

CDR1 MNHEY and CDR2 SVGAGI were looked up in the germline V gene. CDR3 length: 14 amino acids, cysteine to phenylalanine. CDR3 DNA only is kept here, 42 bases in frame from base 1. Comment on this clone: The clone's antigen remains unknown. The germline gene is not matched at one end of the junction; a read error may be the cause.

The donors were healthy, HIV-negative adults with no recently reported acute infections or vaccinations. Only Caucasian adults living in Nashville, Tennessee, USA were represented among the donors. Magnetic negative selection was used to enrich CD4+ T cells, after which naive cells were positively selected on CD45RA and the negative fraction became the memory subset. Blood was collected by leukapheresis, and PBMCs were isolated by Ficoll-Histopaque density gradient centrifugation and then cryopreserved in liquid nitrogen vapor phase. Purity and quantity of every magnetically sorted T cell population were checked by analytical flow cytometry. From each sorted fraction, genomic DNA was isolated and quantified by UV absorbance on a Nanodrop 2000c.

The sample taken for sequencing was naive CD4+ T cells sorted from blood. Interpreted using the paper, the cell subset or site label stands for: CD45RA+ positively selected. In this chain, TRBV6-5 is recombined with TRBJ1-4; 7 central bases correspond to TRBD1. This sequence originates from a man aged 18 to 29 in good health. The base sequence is TGTGCCAGCAGTTTCGGGACAGTCGGTGAAACACTGTTTTTT. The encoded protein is CASSFGTVGETLFF.